The 15 T cell receptor beta chains in this list originate from one sample, sequenced in a study of blood T cell repertoires in COVID-19. The table came from immunoSEQ multiplex PCR; TCRdb's copy has only in-frame clones and leaves some out. In the table there are under 300,000 clones, 75% to 90% of which are singletons. Sequencing was performed on peripheral blood. The source is a woman aged 25 to 39 with active or convalescent COVID-19.

This clone was recorded a few times. The chain links TRBV28 to TRBJ1-2; 7 bases agree with TRBD1. The CDR3 contains 13 residues. V trimming: 7 bases; J trimming: 7 bases; junction bases outside the gene matches: 9. Germline V lookup: CDR1 MDHEN, CDR2 SYDVKM. The CDR3 region is CASIPTGTGGYTF. CDR3 nucleotides: TGTGCCAGCATTCCGACAGGGACGGGTGGCTACACCTTC.

This chain joins TRBV6-1 and TRBJ1-2, with D possibly being TRBD1 (6 bases). V dropped 2 bases and J dropped 6 bases, with 13 bases sitting between them. Germline V gene lookup returns CDR1 MNHNS and CDR2 SASEGT. CDR3 length equals 14 residues. The CDR3 reads CASSEWGGVDGYTF. CDR3 DNA sequence: TGTGCCAGCAGTGAATGGGGGGGCGTTGATGGCTACACCTTC.

CDR3 DNA sequence: TGTGCCAGCAGCGCTTTGACAGGGGCCAATGAGCAGTTCTTC. It encodes CASSALTGANEQFF. The V call is TRBV9, the J call TRBJ2-1; TRBD1 matches at 8 bases. Germline V gene data show CDR1 as SGDLS and CDR2 as YYNGEE. The CDR3 extends over 14 amino acids. V was pared by 3 bases and J by 6 bases, with 5 bases of the junction left unmatched.

The chain uses TRBV7-8 and TRBJ2-1; 8 nucleotides match TRBD2. Germline values: CDR1 SGHVS, CDR2 FQNEAQ. The ends lost 5 bases at V and 0 bases at J; junction bases unmatched: 6. The CDR3 loop spans 16 amino acids. The CDR3 DNA sequence: TGTGCCAGCAGCCCTCGGGGGGGCCACTCCTACAATGAGCAGTTCTTC. It is translated as CASSPRGGHSYNEQFF.

This rearrangement joins TRBV3-1 (or the pseudogene TRBV3-2) to TRBJ2-7; no clear D. The CDR3 is 15 amino acids. Trimming left V 8 bases short and J 0 bases short, with 17 bases between. Germline V gives CDR1 LGHDT, CDR2 YNNKEL (reference sequence). The CDR3 region is CASLPRTLNSYEQYF. In DNA form, the CDR3 reads TGTGCCAGCTTGCCCAGAACGTTAAACTCCTACGAGCAGTACTTC.

The J gene is TRBJ1-4, the V gene TRBV5-1; D is unresolved. CDR1 SGHRS and CDR2 YFSETQ come from the germline V gene. The CDR3 totals 13 residues. V dropped 4 bases and J dropped 6 bases, with 10 bases sitting between them. CDR3 in amino acids: CASSPRGDEKLFF. The CDR3 DNA reads TGCGCCAGCAGCCCCCGAGGCGATGAAAAACTGTTTTTT. Complete variable domain (other parts from reference TRBV5-1 and TRBJ1-4): KAGVTQTPRYLIKTRGQQVTLSCSPISGHRSVSWYQQTPGQGLQFLFEYFSETQRNKGNFPGRFSGRQFSNSRSEMNVSTLELGDSALYLCASSPRGDEKLFFGSGTQLSVL.

The chain joins TRBV3-1 (or the pseudogene TRBV3-2) to TRBJ2-7, with D unresolved. V was cut by 1 base and J by 2 bases, with 9 bases left in between. CDR3 length: 14 amino acids. Germline CDR1 is LGHDT and CDR2 is YNNKEL (reference sequence). CDR3 in DNA: TGTGCCAGCAGCCAAGGTTTTACACCCTACGAGCAGTACTTC. Its translation is CASSQGFTPYEQYF.

The CDR3 sequence: CASHLGRENTEAFF. The DNA for the CDR3 is TGTGCCAGCCATCTCGGACGGGAGAACACTGAAGCTTTCTTT. The chain links TRBV19 to TRBJ1-1; D is unresolved. V was clipped by 9 bases and J by 1 base, with 15 bases between them. The CDR3 is 14 residues long. Germline V gives CDR1 LNHDA, CDR2 SQIVND (reference sequence).

The table lists this clone with a count of one. The chain uses TRBV6-6 and TRBJ2-5; 9 bases are shared with TRBD2. This CDR3 has 17 amino acids. V shed 5 bases and J 5 bases; nucleotides not matched to a gene: 15. Germline assignment: CDR1 MNHNY and CDR2 SVGAGI (reference sequence). The CDR3 DNA follows: TGTGCCAGCAGTCCCGGGTATAGCGGGGGCCTAACCGAGACCCAGTACTTC. This codes for CASSPGYSGGLTETQYF.

V gene TRBV5-4 combines with J gene TRBJ2-3; TRBD1 aligns across 9 bases. The CDR3 contains 16 residues. The V gene end was trimmed by 0 bases and the J gene end by 3 bases; junction bases not matched to a gene: 5. The V gene's germline CDR1 is SGHNT and CDR2 YYREEE (reference sequence). CDR3 nucleotide sequence: TGTGCCAGCAGCTTGGGGACAGGGGTAGGGACAGATACGCAGTATTTT. This sequence encodes CASSLGTGVGTDTQYF.

This clone was counted between two and nine times. CDR3 in amino acids: CASSPPGGGNTIYF. CDR3 DNA sequence: TGTGCCAGCAGCCCCCCAGGGGGGGGAAACACCATATATTTT. The chain combines TRBV7-3 with TRBJ1-3; 7 nucleotides match TRBD1. V shed 5 bases and J 4 bases; nucleotides not matched to a gene: 5. The CDR3 sequence is 14 residues long. Germline V gene sequence: CDR1 SGHTA, CDR2 FQGTGA.

The chain has TRBV30 and TRBJ1-3; 7 bases fit TRBD1. V dropped 2 bases and J dropped 4; count of bases not matched to a gene: 5. Germline V gene data show CDR1 as GTSNPN and CDR2 as SVGIG (reference sequence). The length of the CDR3 is 14 residues. DNA for the CDR3: TGTGCCTGGAGTCTGACAGGGTCCGGAAACACCATATATTTT. Amino acid sequence: CAWSLTGSGNTIYF.

The genes are TRBV3-1 (or the pseudogene TRBV3-2) and TRBJ1-4; D gene ambiguous. The CDR3 is 13 residues long. V was shortened by 11 bases and J by 8 bases, with 18 bases between the two germline ends. Germline V gene lookup returns CDR1 LGHDT and CDR2 YNNKEL (reference sequence). The CDR3 nucleotides read TGTGCCTCGTCGAGGGAGGGTGGAGAAAAACTGTTTTTT. Protein sequence: CASSREGGEKLFF.

The genes are TRBV4-3 and TRBJ1-4; maybe TRBD1 (6 bases). The CDR3 consists of 16 residues. Germline V gene sequence: CDR1 LGHNA, CDR2 YSLEER. Trimming left V 0 bases short and J 13 bases short, with 21 bases between. CDR3 coding DNA: TGCGCCAGCAGCCAAGATATTGAGACAGGTCCGTATCGACTGTTTTTT. Amino acid sequence: CASSQDIETGPYRLFF.

The chain employs TRBV7-8 and TRBJ2-1, with a possible D match to TRBD2 (6 bases). Germline V gene lookup returns CDR1 SGHVS and CDR2 FQNEAQ. This CDR3 spans 15 amino acids. The V end was cut by 0 bases, the J end by 9 bases, with 15 bases between. CDR3 sequence: CASSLAWDFGGEQFF. DNA of the CDR3: TGTGCCAGCAGCTTAGCGTGGGACTTCGGTGGTGAGCAGTTCTTC.